What follows describes a single T cell receptor beta chain. V lost 2 bases to trimming and J lost 8 bases; unmatched junction nucleotides: 11. The CDR3 runs to 16 residues. Germline loops: CDR1 KGHSH, CDR2 LQKENI. The data originate from a study of shared clonotypes between healthy human individuals. TCRdb's copy holds only in-frame clones and misses some; the assay was immunoSEQ multiplex PCR. This table holds roughly 2,300,000 clones, 85% to 95% found once. The sample taken for sequencing was naive CD4+ T cells from PBMCs. Subset defined: CD45RA+ positively selected. The chain is built from TRBV18 and TRBJ1-4; 7 bases match TRBD1. This TCR was sampled from a man between 18 and 29 years old in good health. Some clones in this sample may be carry-over from other donors' samples. The CDR3: CASSPIGGTATEKLFF. The CDR3 region has the DNA TGTGCCAGCTCACCAATAGGCGGGACAGCCACCGAAAAACTGTTTTTT.